This T cell receptor beta chain was recorded in a study of cytomegalovirus exposure and HLA in healthy donors. Study outcomes and limitations: Later on, a genetic analysis was performed. It linked a missense variant in DCLRE1C with V- and J-gene trimming of TCR beta.

As concerns this clone: Its target is not known.

Vbeta (60) and Jbeta (13) primers were used in the PCR. The assay was immunoSEQ multiplex PCR, and TCRdb's table has in-frame clones only and misses some. The sample has about 180,000 clones, roughly four fifths seen once. V lost 6 bases to trimming and J lost 0 bases; unmatched junction nucleotides: 13. Germline V gives CDR1 LNHDA, CDR2 SQIVND (reference sequence). CDR3 length: 17 residues. The genes are TRBV19 and TRBJ2-5, with 7 positions matching TRBD2. The sequencing input was PBMCs. This sequence originates from a male donor in good health and CMV-seronegative. The CDR3 reads CASSTIPGLTHQETQYF. The CDR3 bases are TGTGCCAGTAGCACCATCCCGGGACTAACACACCAAGAGACCCAGTACTTC.